This T cell receptor (beta chain) came from a study of immune evolution from preneoplasia to lung adenocarcinoma (dated by TCRdb to the early 2020s). Turning to the overall study: HLA loss of heterozygosity was seen in 7%, 15% and 33% of AIS, MIA and ADC lesions, and in no AAH lesions. Immune contexture across lung adenocarcinoma precursors and invasive adenocarcinoma was profiled using immune gene expression, TCR sequencing and multiplex immunofluorescence. Resected precursor lesions (AAH, AIS, MIA) and invasive adenocarcinomas were each compared against paired morphologically normal lung tissue. According to the study, about 100 samples were used for TCR sequencing. POLYSOLVER was used to infer Class I HLA alleles from exome data, while LOHHLA was used to detect allele-specific HLA loss. TCR sequencing data were obtained from approximately 56 patients. A total of around 56 patients with pulmonary nodules who underwent surgical resection were included in the overall cohort. The immune data were integrated with whole exome sequencing and methylation data obtained from the same cohort of nodules. The sample size depended on which specimens were available, not on a prior power calculation.

From cysteine to phenylalanine, the CDR3 is 13 amino acids long. The CDR3 DNA has 39 bases and is translated from base 1. Cut back by 6 bases and 3 bases, the V and J ends lie 13 bases apart. From a lookup of the germline V gene (reference sequence), CDR1 and CDR2 are SGHKS and YYEKEE. In regard to this clone: There is no known antigen for this receptor. Per-base qualities were not stored, and no clone one base away is much larger.

Using the immunoSEQ hsTCRbeta Kit, TCR beta CDR3 regions were sequenced from DNA. As for the original processing: The ImmunoSEQ Analyzer was used to analyse the TCR sequencing data. T cell clonality was defined as 1 minus Pielou's evenness, calculated on productive rearrangements. To measure T cell diversity, the inverse Simpson index was applied to productive templates. T cell density was expressed as TCR beta template counts normalized to usable DNA, with usable DNA estimated by amplifying and sequencing housekeeping genes. Two-sided Kruskal-Wallis tests were used to compare TCR metrics between histologic stages. What TCRdb holds here is the immuneACCESS table cut down to in-frame rearrangements. Part of the clones is not present; checked against another copy, under half of the missing clones reflect an unresolved V gene, and the others are unexplained. The DNA was the basis for D and trimming; V, J and clone size are from that table. This sample has a few thousand clones in its table, and 76% of those were observed once. The biggest ten clones account for 7% to 10% of the sample.

Overall study outcomes, separate from this receptor: The findings reflected association rather than direct causation, and larger cohorts with long-term follow-up and longitudinal biopsies were considered necessary. Because all patients were from Japan and China, applicability to Western populations was uncertain. Clonality was highest in normal lung, while later-stage lesions appeared to show lower clonality but higher T cell density and diversity. KRAS-mutant nodules showed the highest T cell clonality compared with EGFR-mutant or double wild-type lesions. The highest top T cell clone frequencies were observed in normal lung, and a progressive decrease in top T cell clone frequencies appeared to occur from AAH through AIS, MIA and invasive adenocarcinoma.

Between 2014 and 2017, the patients underwent resection in either Japan or China. The histologic diagnosis of each case was independently confirmed on H&E slides by two lung cancer pathologists. Macro-dissection after pathologic assessment enriched premalignant or tumor cells for nucleic acid extraction. DNA was isolated from FFPE tissue using the AllPrep DNA/RNA FFPE Kit. This clonotype was sampled from a person between 65 and 79 years old with lung adenocarcinoma. Sequenced input: FFPE minimally invasive lung adenocarcinoma tissue. The cell subset or site label here, explained by the study, means: micro-invasive lung adenocarcinoma (MIA). The chain links TRBV5-5 with TRBJ2-7; the D gene is possibly TRBD2, with 6 bases matching. At the DNA level, the sequence is TGTGCCAGCATGCTCGGGGGTCACTACGAGCAGTACTTC. This sequence encodes CASMLGGHYEQYF.